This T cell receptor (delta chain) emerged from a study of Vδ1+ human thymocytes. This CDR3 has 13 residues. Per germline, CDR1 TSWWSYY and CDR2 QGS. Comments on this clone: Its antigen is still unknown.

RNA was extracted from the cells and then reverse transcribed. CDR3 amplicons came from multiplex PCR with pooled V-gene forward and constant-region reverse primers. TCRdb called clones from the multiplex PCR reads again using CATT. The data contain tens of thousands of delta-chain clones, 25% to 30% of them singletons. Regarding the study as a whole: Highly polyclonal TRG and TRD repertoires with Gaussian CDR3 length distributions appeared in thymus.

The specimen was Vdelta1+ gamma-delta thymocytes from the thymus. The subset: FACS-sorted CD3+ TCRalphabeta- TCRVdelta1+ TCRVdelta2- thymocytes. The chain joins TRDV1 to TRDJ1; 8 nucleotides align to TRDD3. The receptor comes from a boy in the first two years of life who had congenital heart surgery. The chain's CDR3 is CAISVGILDKLIF. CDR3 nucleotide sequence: TGTGCCATTAGCGTGGGGATACTCGATAAACTCATCTTT.